The 20 T cell receptor beta chains below were found in one sample sequenced in a study of cytomegalovirus exposure and HLA in healthy donors. A multiplex PCR was run with 60 Vbeta primers and 13 Jbeta primers. Assay used: immunoSEQ multiplex PCR; TCRdb lists only in-frame clones, some missing. Of 190,000 or so clones in the sample, 70% to 85% were seen once. The specimen was PBMCs. These TCRs come from a boy aged 2-9 years in good health and CMV-seronegative.

CDR3 nucleotide sequence: TGTGCCAGCAGCTTGGCTCCGGGACAGGGCCGGGGCTACACCTTC. This encodes CASSLAPGQGRGYTF. This rearrangement joins TRBV5-4 to TRBJ1-2, with 9 bases aligning to TRBD1. The CDR3 sequence is 15 residues long. CDR1 and CDR2 from the germline V gene are SGHNT and YYREEE (reference sequence). V gave up 0 bases and J gave up 8 bases; unmatched junction bases: 8.

The chain carries TRBV27 and TRBJ2-7; D remains ambiguous. Germline loops: CDR1 MNHEY, CDR2 SMNVEV (reference sequence). The CDR3 length is 14 residues. The germline V and J ends were trimmed by 3 bases and 2 bases, with 11 bases remaining between them. The CDR3, as DNA: TGTGCCAGCAGTTTTGTTCGCGGAACCTACGAGCAGTACTTC. Its protein product is CASSFVRGTYEQYF.

The CDR3 reads CASSREGYEKLFF. The CDR3 DNA is TGTGCCAGCAGCCGGGAGGGTTATGAAAAACTGTTTTTT. V usage is TRBV6-5 and J usage is TRBJ1-4; D is unclear. Trimming removed 6 bases at V and 6 bases at J, with 11 bases between. CDR3 length: 13 residues. Germline CDR1 and CDR2: MNHEY and SVGAGI.

This clone has a handful of counts. V is TRBV2 and J is TRBJ2-3; D gene ambiguous. This CDR3 has 15 amino acids. CDR1 and CDR2 from the germline V gene are SNHLY and FYNNEI. Trimming stripped 5 bases from V and 0 bases from J, with 12 bases between. CDR3 bases: TGTGCCAGCAGTCCCCACTACGCTAGCACAGATACGCAGTATTTT. Residues: CASSPHYASTDTQYF.

In its sample, this clone was seen a few times. V gene TRBV19 combines with J gene TRBJ2-1; D ambiguous. This CDR3 spans 17 amino acids. CDR1 is LNHDA, CDR2 SQIVND, per germline (reference sequence). V lost 2 bases and J lost 2, with 16 bases in between. CDR3: CASSIKETSLTYNEQFF. In DNA form, the CDR3 reads TGTGCCAGTAGTATAAAAGAGACAAGTTTGACCTACAATGAGCAGTTCTTC.

The chain has TRBV9 and TRBJ1-6, with a weak D call TRBD1 (5 bases). This CDR3 has 13 amino acids. Trimming cost V 1 base and J 12 bases, with 11 bases left between them. Germline V gene lookup returns CDR1 SGDLS and CDR2 YYNGEE. The CDR3 DNA follows: TGTGCCAGCAGCGTACAGGGTATTGGACCCCTCCACTTT. Translation: CASSVQGIGPLHF.

In its sample, this clone was seen a few times. The CDR3 spells CASSRDGAQETQYF. The CDR3 coding sequence is TGTGCCAGCAGCCGCGACGGAGCTCAAGAGACCCAGTACTTC. This chain links TRBV5-6 with TRBJ2-5, with no clear D. This CDR3 comprises 14 residues. Between the trimmed V and J ends, which lost 4 bases and 2 bases, there was a span of 12 bases. CDR1 and CDR2 from the germline V gene are SGHDT and YYEEEE.

This clone was detected only once. The chain links TRBV27 to TRBJ2-1; 7 nucleotides align to TRBD2. The germline V gene encodes CDR1 MNHEY and CDR2 SMNVEV (reference sequence). V lost 2 bases to trimming and J lost 6 bases; unmatched junction nucleotides: 7. The length of the CDR3 is 15 residues. CDR3 loop: CASSLLGTGGNEQFF. Written as DNA, the CDR3 is TGTGCCAGCAGTTTACTGGGCACGGGGGGCAATGAGCAGTTCTTC.

This chain uses TRBV10-3 with TRBJ2-2, with D unclear. This CDR3 region has 16 residues. Germline assignment: CDR1 ENHRY and CDR2 SYGVKD. V was cut by 4 bases and J by 1 base, with 13 bases left in between. The chain's CDR3 is CAISVGNSLNTGELFF. The CDR3 DNA reads TGTGCCATCAGTGTTGGTAACAGTCTGAACACCGGGGAGCTGTTTTTT.

V is TRBV6-1 and J is TRBJ2-7; TRBD1 is a possible D gene (6 bases). CDR1 MNHNS and CDR2 SASEGT come from the germline V gene. V lost 5 bases and J 2 bases, leaving 13 bases between the germline ends. This CDR3 is built from 14 residues. The DNA for the CDR3 is TGTGCCAGCAGTCACGGACAGCGGCCCTACGAGCAGTACTTC. Its protein is CASSHGQRPYEQYF.

This clone has a single count. V usage is TRBV6-1 and J usage is TRBJ2-7, with 8 nucleotides matching TRBD1. This CDR3 is built from 16 residues. Trimming at V came to 6 bases and at J to 2 bases, leaving 12 bases not matched to a gene. Germline assignment: CDR1 MNHNS and CDR2 SASEGT. The CDR3 loop reads CASRETGTGLAYEQYF. In DNA form, the CDR3 reads TGTGCCAGCAGGGAAACCGGGACAGGCCTTGCCTACGAGCAGTACTTC.

V and J are TRBV4-3 and TRBJ1-1; TRBD1 is a possible D gene (6 bases). CDR3 length: 13 residues. V dropped 1 base and J dropped 5 bases, with 8 bases sitting between them. Germline V CDR1 and CDR2: LGHNA, YSLEER. Written as DNA, the CDR3 is TGCGCCAGCAGCCAAGGCCAGGGGACTGAAGCTTTCTTT. Encoded protein: CASSQGQGTEAFF.

CDR3 sequence reads: CASSPGLAGVETQYF. In nucleotides, the CDR3 is TGTGCCAGCAGCCCCGGACTAGCGGGGGTGGAGACCCAGTACTTC. The rearrangement links TRBV4-2 to TRBJ2-5; the match to TRBD2 covers 13 bases. The CDR3 contains 15 residues. Germline trimming cut 4 bases from V and 5 bases from J; bases unmatched to any gene: 4. Germline assignment: CDR1 LGHNA and CDR2 YNFKEQ.

V is TRBV28 and J is TRBJ2-7; 9 nucleotides line up with TRBD1. Germline V lookup: CDR1 MDHEN, CDR2 SYDVKM. Unmatched junction bases numbered 5, after V lost 3 bases and J lost 2 bases. The CDR3 spans 15 residues. The CDR3 is CASSLGGTGPYEQYF. CDR3 in DNA: TGTGCCAGCAGTTTGGGGGGGACAGGGCCCTACGAGCAGTACTTC.

Note on this clone: One end of the junction does not line up with germline, which may come from a read error. The chain links TRBV5-6 to TRBJ2-1; D remains ambiguous. The CDR3 covers 13 residues. CDR1 SGHDT and CDR2 YYEEEE come from the germline V gene. The CDR3 DNA reads TGTGCCAGCAGCTTGGGACTTACCCCTTCAAGGCTCTTC. Its protein product is CASSLGLTPSRLF. Complete variable domain (other parts from reference TRBV5-6 and TRBJ2-1): DAGVTQSPTHLIKTRGQQVTLRCSPKSGHDTVSWYQQALGQGPQFIFQYYEEEERQRGNFPDRFSGHQFPNYSSELNVNALLLGDSALYLCASSLGLTPSRLFGPGTRLTVL.

The chain is built from TRBV19 and TRBJ1-5; a weak D match, TRBD1 (5 bases). Trimming took off 7 bases at V and 0 bases at J, with 16 bases between the two ends. Germline V CDR1 and CDR2: LNHDA, SQIVND (reference sequence). CDR3 length: 16 residues. The DNA of the CDR3 is TGTGCCAGTAAGGAGCAGGCGGGGGATAGCAATCAGCCCCAGCATTTT. Translated, it gives CASKEQAGDSNQPQHF.

This sequence joins TRBV5-1 and TRBJ2-2; maybe TRBD2 (6 bases). CDR1 is SGHRS and CDR2 is YFSETQ in the germline V gene. The germline V and J ends were trimmed by 0 bases and 0 bases, with 9 bases remaining between them. The CDR3 extends over 16 amino acids. CDR3 region: CASSLVAGPNTGELFF. In DNA form, the CDR3 reads TGCGCCAGCAGCTTGGTGGCGGGACCGAACACCGGGGAGCTGTTTTTT.

The chain couples TRBV4-1 to TRBJ2-2, with TRBD2 as a possible D gene (6 bases). This CDR3 comprises 15 residues. V was clipped by 0 bases and J by 5 bases, with 10 bases between them. Germline V gives CDR1 MGHRA, CDR2 YSYEKL. In DNA form, the CDR3 reads TGCGCCAGCAGCCAAGACGGGGGAAGGACCGGGGAGCTGTTTTTT. Translation gives CASSQDGGRTGELFF.

This clone was seen only a few times. The V and J genes are TRBV7-8 and TRBJ1-1; no clear D gene. CDR1 and CDR2 (germline): SGHVS, FQNEAQ. CDR3 length equals 14 residues. Trimming removed 4 bases from V and 7 bases from J, with 16 bases in between. CDR3 DNA sequence: TGTGCCAGCAGCTCAATCAACCCCCCCGGTGAAGCTTTCTTT. Its translation is CASSSINPPGEAFF.

In DNA form, the CDR3 reads TGTGCCCGAGAAGGAGGGTCGAACACTGAAGCTTTCTTT. Translation: CAREGGSNTEAFF. V is TRBV2 and J is TRBJ1-1, with D unresolved. Per germline, CDR1 SNHLY and CDR2 FYNNEI. Trimming shortened V by 11 bases and J by 1 base, and 14 bases separated the two germline ends. CDR3 size: 13 residues. Full variable domain (missing parts from reference TRBV2 and TRBJ1-1): EPEVTQTPSHQVTQMGQEVILRCVPISNHLYFYWYRQILGQKVEFLVSFYNNEISEKSEIFDDQFSVERPDGSNFTLKIRSTKLEDSAMYFCAREGGSNTEAFFGQGTRLTVV.